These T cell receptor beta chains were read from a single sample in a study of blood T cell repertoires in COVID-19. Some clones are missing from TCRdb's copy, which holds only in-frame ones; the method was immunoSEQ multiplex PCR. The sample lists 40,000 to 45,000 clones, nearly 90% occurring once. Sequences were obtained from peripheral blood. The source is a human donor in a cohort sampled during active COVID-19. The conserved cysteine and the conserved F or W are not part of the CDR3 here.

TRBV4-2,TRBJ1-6,ASSHTGDRAYNSPLH
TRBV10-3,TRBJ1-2,AINYRGGSYGYT
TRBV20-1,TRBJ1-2,SARTVSSYT
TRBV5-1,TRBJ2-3,ASSPAGGGIDTQY
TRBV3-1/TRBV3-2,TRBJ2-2,ASSQGQGYTGELF
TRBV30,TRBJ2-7,AWTRTGGFREQY
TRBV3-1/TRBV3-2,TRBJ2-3,ASSLGLAGGRTDTQY
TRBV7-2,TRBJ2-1,ASSLRGRLNEQF
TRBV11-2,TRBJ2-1,ASSSSRGLAGEQF
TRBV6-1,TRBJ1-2,ASRRLAGNT
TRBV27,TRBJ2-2,ASSLVWSTGELF
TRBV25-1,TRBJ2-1,AGLADSYNEQF
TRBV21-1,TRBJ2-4,ASRGSGTGGLDIQY
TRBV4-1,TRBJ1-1,ASSQVHHPGGMNTEAF
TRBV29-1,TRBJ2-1,SGGGASGEGNEQF
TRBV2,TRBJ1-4,ASSETDRAGEKLF
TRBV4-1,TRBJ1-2,ASSLLGQTLDRGYT
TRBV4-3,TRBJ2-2,ASSQEPAGAGTGELF
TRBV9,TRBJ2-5,ASSVGTGGDTQY
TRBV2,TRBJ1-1,ASSVTANTEAF
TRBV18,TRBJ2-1,ASSPSSGNNEQF
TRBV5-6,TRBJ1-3,ASSEQGNTIY
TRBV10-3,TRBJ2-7,AMGLGYEQY
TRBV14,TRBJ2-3,ASSPPLATSRDTQY
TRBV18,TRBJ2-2,ASSPREGGGGELF
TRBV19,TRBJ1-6,ASTPGTGTRPLH
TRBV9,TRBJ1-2,ASSVQGTNYGYT
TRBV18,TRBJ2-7,ASSPRGQGDYEQY
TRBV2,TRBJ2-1,ASSPVGLAGGNEQF
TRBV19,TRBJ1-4,ASSTPGTRRGKLF
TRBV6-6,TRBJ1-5,ASRRGQGERQPQH
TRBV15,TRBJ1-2,ATSRDQVVSGYT
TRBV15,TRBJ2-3,ATSPRFESTDTQY
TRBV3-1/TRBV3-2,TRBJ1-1,ASSQARYTEAF
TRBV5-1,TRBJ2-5,ASSLGTSGSQETQY
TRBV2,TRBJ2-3,ASSGSGRDTQY
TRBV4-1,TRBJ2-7,ASSQGAGFYEQY
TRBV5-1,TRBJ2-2,ASSPGTINTGELF
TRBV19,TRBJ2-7,ASRSRGPYEQY
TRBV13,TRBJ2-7,ASSSTSGRSHEQY
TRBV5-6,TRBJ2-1,ASSLQDEQF
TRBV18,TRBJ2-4,ASSPPLQGGWPFLAKNIQY
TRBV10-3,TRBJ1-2,AIGGNQDYT
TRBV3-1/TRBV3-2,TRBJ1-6,ASSQDRGSPLH